This T cell receptor beta chain was retrieved from a study of blood T cell repertoires in COVID-19. Looking at the study overall: Sources were T cells, B-cell-depleted T cells, or PBMCs; the material itself was cDNA or gDNA.

The method was immunoSEQ multiplex PCR; TCRdb's version includes in-frame clones alone and lacks a portion of them. The table lists just over 150,000 clones, 70% to 85% of them singletons, with almost 10% in the top ten. There are 14 residues in the CDR3. Germline CDR1 is MGHDK and CDR2 is SYGVNS. V gave up 6 bases and J gave up 7 bases; unmatched junction bases: 10. This sequence joins TRBV25-1 and TRBJ1-2; 8 positions agree with TRBD1. This TCR was recovered from a woman between 45 and 60 years old with acute or convalescent COVID-19. The material sequenced was peripheral blood. As DNA, the CDR3 is TGTGCCAGCAGCCTCGAAGGACAGGGACGTGGCTACACCTTC. Amino acid sequence: CASSLEGQGRGYTF.